This TCR beta chain was documented in a study of T cells in women clearing cervical HPV infection. As concerns this clone: The CDR3 extends 3 residues past the end of the read, so its final part is completed from the germline J gene.

This CDR3 contains 15 residues. Trimming pared 5 bases from V and 1 base from J, leaving 11 bases between. Germline CDR1 WSHSY, CDR2 SAAADI. Genomic DNA, averaging approximately 1,300 ng per sample, yielded TCR beta CDR3 via immunoSEQ. The repertoire was sequenced with immunoSEQ multiplex PCR; TCRdb's copy has only in-frame clones and lacks some. Its listing shows tens of thousands of clones. The V gene is TRBV10-2, the J gene TRBJ2-2; a possible D gene is TRBD1 (6 bases). This receptor was obtained from a woman aged 18 to 75 with a cervical HPV16 infection that either progressed to CIN3+ or cleared (not recorded which). Source material: blood buffy coat. CDR3 bases read: TGCGCCAGCAGTCCGGGACACCAGAACACCGGGGAG. Translating gives CASSPGHQNTGE. The CDR3 reads in full as CASSPGHQNTGELFF.